This entry describes one TCR beta chain. Its target is not known. Unique-molecular-identifier-tagged TCR beta cDNA libraries were used. Each CDR3 protein gets one entry after TCRdb re-called the PCR reads with MiXCR. The sample records 400,000 to 500,000 distinct CDR3 sequences, 39% being singletons. Germline lookup yields CDR1 KGHSH and CDR2 LQKENI. V lost 1 base to trimming and J lost 1 base, with 7 bases between them. The CDR3 covers 14 residues. These data originate in a study of post-analysis software for immune sequencing data. Findings and limits, study-wide: Batch-matched samples strongly co-clustered by F measure. Higher frequency in patients than in controls was seen for roughly five TRBV segments, with TRBV5-6, TRBV5-1 and TRBV20-1 among them. Controls showed significantly higher normalized Chao1 diversity than did multiple sclerosis patients.

This TCR derives from a girl aged 2 to 9 with multiple sclerosis. This sequence joins TRBV18 and TRBJ1-1; D gene uncertain. Sequencing was carried out using blood. CDR3 DNA sequence: TGTGCCAGCTCACCACAGAACCAGAACACTGAAGCTTTCTTT. Amino acids: CASSPQNQNTEAFF.